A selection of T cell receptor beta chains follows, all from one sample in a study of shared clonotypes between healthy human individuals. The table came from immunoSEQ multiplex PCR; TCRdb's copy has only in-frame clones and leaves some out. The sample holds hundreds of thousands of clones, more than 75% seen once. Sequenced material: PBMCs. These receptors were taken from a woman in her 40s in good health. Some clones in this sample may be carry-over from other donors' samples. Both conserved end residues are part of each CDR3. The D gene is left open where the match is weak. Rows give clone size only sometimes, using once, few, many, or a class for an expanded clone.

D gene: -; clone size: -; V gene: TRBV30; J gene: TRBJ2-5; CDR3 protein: CAWTSGGTQYF; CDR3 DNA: TGTGCCTGGACGAGTGGGGGGACCCAGTACTTC
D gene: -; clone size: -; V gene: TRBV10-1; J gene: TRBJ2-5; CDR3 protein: CASSAGLQETQYF; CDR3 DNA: TGCGCCAGCAGTGCTGGACTTCAAGAGACCCAGTACTTC
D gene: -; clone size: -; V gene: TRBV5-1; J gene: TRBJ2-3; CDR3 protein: CASSLTDNTDTQYF; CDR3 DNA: TGCGCCAGCAGCTTGACGGATAACACAGATACGCAGTATTTT
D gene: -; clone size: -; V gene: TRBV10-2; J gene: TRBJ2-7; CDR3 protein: CASSEGSSVLLYEQYF; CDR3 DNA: TGCGCCAGCAGTGAGGGGAGTAGCGTTTTGCTCTACGAGCAGTACTTC
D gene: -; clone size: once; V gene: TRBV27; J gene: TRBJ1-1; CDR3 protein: CASSLGFGGEAFF; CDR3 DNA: TGTGCCAGCAGTTTAGGATTTGGGGGTGAGGCTTTCTTT
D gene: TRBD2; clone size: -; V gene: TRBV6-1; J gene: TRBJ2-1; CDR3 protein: CASSDLGGGNYNEQFF; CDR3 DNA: TGTGCCAGCAGTGACCTTGGCGGGGGGAACTACAATGAGCAGTTCTTC
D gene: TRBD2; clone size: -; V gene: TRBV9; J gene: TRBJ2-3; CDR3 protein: CASSVLGLAGTDTQYF; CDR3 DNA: TGTGCCAGCAGCGTCTTGGGACTAGCGGGGACAGATACGCAGTATTTT
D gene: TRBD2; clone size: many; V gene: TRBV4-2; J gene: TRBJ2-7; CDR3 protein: CASNTGGESSEQYF; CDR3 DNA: TGTGCCAGCAACACCGGGGGGGAGTCCTCCGAGCAGTACTTC
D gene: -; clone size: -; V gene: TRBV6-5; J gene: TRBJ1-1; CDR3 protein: CASSPGKRTEAFF; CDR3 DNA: TGTGCCAGCAGTCCAGGGAAGAGAACTGAAGCTTTCTTT
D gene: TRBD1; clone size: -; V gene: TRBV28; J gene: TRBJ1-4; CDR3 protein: CASSDTGGGEKLFF; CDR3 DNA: TGTGCCAGCAGTGATACAGGGGGCGGTGAAAAACTGTTTTTT
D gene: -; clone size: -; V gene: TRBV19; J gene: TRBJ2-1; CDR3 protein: CASSYAGIRDEQFF; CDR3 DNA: TGTGCCAGTAGTTATGCGGGAATAAGGGATGAGCAGTTCTTC
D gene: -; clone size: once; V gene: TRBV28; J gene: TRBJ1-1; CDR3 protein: CASSFGTKATEAFF; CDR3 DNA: TGTGCCAGCAGTTTCGGGACAAAGGCCACTGAAGCTTTCTTT
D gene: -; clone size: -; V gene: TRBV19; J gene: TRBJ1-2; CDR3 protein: CASSIFDSGAGGYTF; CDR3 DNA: TGTGCCAGTAGTATTTTCGACTCCGGGGCTGGAGGCTACACCTTC
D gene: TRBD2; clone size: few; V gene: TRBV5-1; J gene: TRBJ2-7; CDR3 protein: CASAPGGRAYEQYF; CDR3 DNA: TGCGCCAGCGCTCCAGGCGGGAGGGCCTACGAGCAGTACTTC
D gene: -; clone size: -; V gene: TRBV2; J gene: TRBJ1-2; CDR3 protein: CASSPDPGYGYTF; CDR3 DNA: TGTGCCAGCAGCCCGGACCCGGGCTATGGCTACACCTTC
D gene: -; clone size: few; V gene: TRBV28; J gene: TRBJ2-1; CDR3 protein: CASITSFNEQFF; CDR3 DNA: TGTGCCAGCATAACCAGTTTCAATGAGCAGTTCTTC
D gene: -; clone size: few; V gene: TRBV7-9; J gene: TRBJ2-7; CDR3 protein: CASSLELSSYEQYF; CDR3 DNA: TGTGCCAGCAGCTTAGAATTGAGCTCCTACGAGCAGTACTTC
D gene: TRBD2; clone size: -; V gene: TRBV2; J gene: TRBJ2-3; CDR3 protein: CASSEERTSSSTDTQYF; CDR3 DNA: TGTGCCAGCAGTGAAGAGAGGACTAGTTCCAGCACAGATACGCAGTATTTT
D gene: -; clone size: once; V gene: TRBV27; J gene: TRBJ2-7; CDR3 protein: CASSLSESYEQYF; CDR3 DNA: TGTGCCAGCAGTTTGTCGGAATCCTACGAGCAGTACTTC
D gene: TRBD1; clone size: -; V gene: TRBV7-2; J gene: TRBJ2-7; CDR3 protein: CASSTRQGYEQYF; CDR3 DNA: TGTGCCAGCAGCACCAGACAGGGGTACGAGCAGTACTTC
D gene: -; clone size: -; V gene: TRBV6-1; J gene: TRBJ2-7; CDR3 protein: CASSDPGDSYEQYF; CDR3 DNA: TGTGCCAGCAGTGACCCCGGTGACTCCTACGAGCAGTACTTC
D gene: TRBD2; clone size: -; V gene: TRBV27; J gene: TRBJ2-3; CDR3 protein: CASSLSGTSSFYTDTQYF; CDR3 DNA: TGTGCCAGCAGTTTATCCGGGACTAGCTCCTTTTACACAGATACGCAGTATTTT
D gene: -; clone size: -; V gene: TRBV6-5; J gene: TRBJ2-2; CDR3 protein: CASSSAGSGTGELFF; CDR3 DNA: TGTGCCAGCAGTTCTGCCGGATCGGGCACCGGGGAGCTGTTTTTT
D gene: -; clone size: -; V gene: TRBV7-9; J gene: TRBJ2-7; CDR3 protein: CASSPPTGRHGEQYF; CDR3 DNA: TGTGCCAGCAGCCCCCCGACAGGGAGGCACGGCGAGCAGTACTTC
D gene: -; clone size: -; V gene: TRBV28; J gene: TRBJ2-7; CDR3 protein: CASNGVYYEQYF; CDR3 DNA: TGTGCCAGCAATGGGGTTTACTACGAGCAGTACTTC
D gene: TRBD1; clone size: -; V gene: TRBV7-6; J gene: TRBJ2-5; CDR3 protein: CASSYETGGRETQYF; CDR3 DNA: TGTGCCAGCAGCTACGAGACAGGGGGTCGAGAGACCCAGTACTTC
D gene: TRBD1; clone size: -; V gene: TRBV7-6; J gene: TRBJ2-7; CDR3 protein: CASSLGAGTGGEQYF; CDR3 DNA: TGTGCCAGCAGCTTAGGGGCCGGGACAGGGGGCGAGCAGTACTTC
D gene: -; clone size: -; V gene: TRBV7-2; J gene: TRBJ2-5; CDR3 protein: CASSPSLGQETQYF; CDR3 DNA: TGTGCCAGCAGCCCCTCACTAGGCCAAGAGACCCAGTACTTC
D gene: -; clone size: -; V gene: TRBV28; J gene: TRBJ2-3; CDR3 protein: CASSSSLDYTDTQYF; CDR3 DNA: TGTGCCAGCAGTTCGTCTCTCGACTACACAGATACGCAGTATTTT
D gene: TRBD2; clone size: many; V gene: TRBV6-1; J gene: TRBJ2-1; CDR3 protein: CASRGTSGSHEQFF; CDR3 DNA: TGTGCCAGCAGGGGGACTAGCGGGAGCCATGAGCAGTTCTTC
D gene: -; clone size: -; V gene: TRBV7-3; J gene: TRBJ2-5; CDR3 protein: CASSLSKQETQYF; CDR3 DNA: TGTGCCAGCAGCTTATCAAAACAAGAGACCCAGTACTTC
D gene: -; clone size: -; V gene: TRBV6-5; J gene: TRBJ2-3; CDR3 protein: CASSYSKQFDTDTQYF; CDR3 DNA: TGTGCCAGCAGTTACTCGAAACAGTTCGACACAGATACGCAGTATTTT
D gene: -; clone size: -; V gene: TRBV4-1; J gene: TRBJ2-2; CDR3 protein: CASSQDKLRLAKSDGELFF; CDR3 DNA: TGCGCCAGCAGCCAAGATAAGTTGCGGCTAGCGAAGAGCGACGGGGAGCTGTTTTTT
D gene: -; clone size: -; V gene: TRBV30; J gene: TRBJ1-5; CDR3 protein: CAWNRGSSNQPQHF; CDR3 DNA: TGTGCCTGGAATAGAGGCAGTAGCAATCAGCCCCAGCATTTT
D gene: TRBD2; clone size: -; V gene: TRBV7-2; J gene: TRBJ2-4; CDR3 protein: CASSLLAASLGNIQYF; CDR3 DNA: TGTGCCAGCAGCTTACTAGCGGCGTCCCTGGGAAACATTCAGTACTTC
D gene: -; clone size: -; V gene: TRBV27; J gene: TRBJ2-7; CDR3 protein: CAAGRGFAYEQYF; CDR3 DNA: TGTGCCGCCGGCCGGGGCTTTGCCTACGAGCAGTACTTC
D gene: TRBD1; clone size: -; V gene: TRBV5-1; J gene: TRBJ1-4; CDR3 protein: CASSSGQGANNEKLFF; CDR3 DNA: TGCGCCAGCAGCTCCGGACAGGGGGCCAATAATGAAAAACTGTTTTTT
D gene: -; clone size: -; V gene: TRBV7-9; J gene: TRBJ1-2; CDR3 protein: CASSFDSLNYGYTF; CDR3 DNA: TGTGCCAGCAGCTTCGACAGCCTCAACTATGGCTACACCTTC
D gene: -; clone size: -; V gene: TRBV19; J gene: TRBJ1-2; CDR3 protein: CASSIGHGYTF; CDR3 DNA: TGTGCCAGTAGTATCGGACACGGCTACACCTTC
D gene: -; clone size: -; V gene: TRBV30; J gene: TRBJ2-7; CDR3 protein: CAWRRGGAHEQYF; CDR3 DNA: TGTGCCTGGAGAAGGGGGGGGGCCCACGAGCAGTACTTC
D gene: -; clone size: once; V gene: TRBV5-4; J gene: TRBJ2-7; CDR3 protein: CASSSGQDQTGLYEQYF; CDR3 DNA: TGTGCCAGCAGCTCTGGACAGGACCAGACGGGACTCTACGAGCAGTACTTC
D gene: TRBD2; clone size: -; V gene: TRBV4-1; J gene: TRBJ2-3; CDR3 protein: CASSRGRGGRNTDTQYF; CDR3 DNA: TGCGCCAGCAGCCGCGGGAGGGGCGGACGTAACACAGATACGCAGTATTTT
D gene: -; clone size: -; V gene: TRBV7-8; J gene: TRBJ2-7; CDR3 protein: CASSLGRTYEQYF; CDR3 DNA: TGTGCCAGCAGCTTAGGACGGACCTACGAGCAGTACTTC
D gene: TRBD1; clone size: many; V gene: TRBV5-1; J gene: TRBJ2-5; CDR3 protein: CASSPGEGGWETQYF; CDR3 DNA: TGCGCCAGCAGCCCAGGCGAAGGGGGCTGGGAGACCCAGTACTTC
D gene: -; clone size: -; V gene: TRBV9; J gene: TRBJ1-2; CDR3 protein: CASSRRVESYGYTF; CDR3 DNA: TGTGCCAGCAGCCGACGGGTGGAGAGCTATGGCTACACCTTC
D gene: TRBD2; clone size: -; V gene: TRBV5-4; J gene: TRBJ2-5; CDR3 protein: CASSPVAGGPPETQYF; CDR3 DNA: TGTGCCAGCAGCCCGGTAGCGGGAGGGCCGCCGGAGACCCAGTACTTC
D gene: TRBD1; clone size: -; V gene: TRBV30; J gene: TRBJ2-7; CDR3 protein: CAWSAGRGSYEQYF; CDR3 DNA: TGTGCCTGGAGTGCGGGCAGGGGGTCTTACGAGCAGTACTTC
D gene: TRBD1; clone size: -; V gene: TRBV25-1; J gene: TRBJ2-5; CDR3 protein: CASRGTGKTAQYF; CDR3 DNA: TGTGCCAGCAGGGGGACAGGGAAGACGGCCCAGTACTTC
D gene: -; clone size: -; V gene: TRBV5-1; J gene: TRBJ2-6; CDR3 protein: CASSDDSGANVLTF; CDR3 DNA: TGCGCCAGCAGCGACGACTCTGGGGCCAACGTCCTGACTTTC
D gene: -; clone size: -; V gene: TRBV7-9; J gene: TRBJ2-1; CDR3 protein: CASSPDIYSYNEQFF; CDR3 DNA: TGTGCCAGCAGCCCCGACATCTACTCCTACAATGAGCAGTTCTTC
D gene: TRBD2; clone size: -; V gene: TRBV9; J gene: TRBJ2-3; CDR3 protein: CASSVSGTNTDTQYF; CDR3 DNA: TGTGCCAGCAGTGTATCCGGGACTAACACAGATACGCAGTATTTT
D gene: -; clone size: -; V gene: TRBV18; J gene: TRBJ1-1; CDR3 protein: CASLERVNTEAFF; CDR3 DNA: TGTGCCAGCCTAGAGAGGGTGAACACTGAAGCTTTCTTT
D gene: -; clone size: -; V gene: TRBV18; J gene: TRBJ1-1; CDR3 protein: CASSRGPGNTEAFF; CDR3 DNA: TGTGCCAGCTCACGAGGGCCCGGGAACACTGAAGCTTTCTTT
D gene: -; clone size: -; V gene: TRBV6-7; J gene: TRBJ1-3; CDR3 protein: CASSTGSGNTIYF; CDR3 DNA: TGTGCCAGCAGCACAGGGTCTGGAAACACCATATATTTT
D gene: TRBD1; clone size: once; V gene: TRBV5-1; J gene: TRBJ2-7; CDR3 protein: CASSLGAGTGINEQYF; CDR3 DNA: TGCGCCAGCAGCTTGGGGGCCGGGACAGGGATTAACGAGCAGTACTTC
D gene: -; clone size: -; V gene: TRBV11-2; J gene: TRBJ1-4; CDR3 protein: CASSQEARGGEKLFF; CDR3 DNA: TGTGCCAGCAGCCAAGAGGCACGGGGAGGTGAAAAACTGTTTTTT
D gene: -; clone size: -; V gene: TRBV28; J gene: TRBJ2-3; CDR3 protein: CASSLRVTDTQYF; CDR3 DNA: TGTGCCAGCAGTTTAAGGGTCACAGATACGCAGTATTTT
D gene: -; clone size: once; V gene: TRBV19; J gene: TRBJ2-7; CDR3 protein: CASSISGDSYEQYF; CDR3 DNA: TGTGCCAGTAGTATATCTGGGGACTCCTACGAGCAGTACTTC
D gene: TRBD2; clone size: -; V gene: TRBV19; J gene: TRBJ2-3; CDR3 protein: CASSISTSVTDTQYF; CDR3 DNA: TGTGCCAGTAGTATTTCGACTAGCGTCACAGATACGCAGTATTTT
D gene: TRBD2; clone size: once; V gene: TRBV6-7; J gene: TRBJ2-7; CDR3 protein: CASSYVESRRGSPYEQYF; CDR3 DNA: TGTGCCAGCAGTTACGTAGAAAGCAGGCGGGGGTCCCCCTACGAGCAGTACTTC